This passage covers 10 T cell receptor beta chains from one sample sequenced in a study of blood T cell repertoires in COVID-19 (dated by TCRdb to about 2020). The library was prepared using the immunoSEQ multiplex PCR assay. TCRdb's version of the immuneACCESS table is confined to in-frame rearrangements and falls short of the full clone set. An unresolved V gene accounts for under half of the shortfall where checked; the remainder is of unknown origin. The sample profile shows around 300,000 clones; 70% to 90% of them were found once. The ten largest clones represent roughly 11% of the sample. Input material: peripheral blood. The receptor source for this set is a woman between 65 and 79 years old with acute or convalescent COVID-19.

The chain uses TRBV9 and TRBJ1-2, with a weak D call TRBD1 (5 bases). V lost 0 bases and J lost 7, with 13 bases in between. This CDR3 is built from 14 residues. Per germline, CDR1 SGDLS and CDR2 YYNGEE. The CDR3 is CASSVEVGGSGYTF. The CDR3 DNA reads TGTGCCAGCAGCGTAGAAGTGGGGGGAAGTGGCTACACCTTC. The entire variable domain, with the rest obtained from reference TRBV9 and TRBJ1-2, is as follows: DSGVTQTPKHLITATGQRVTLRCSPRSGDLSVYWYQQSLDQGLQFLIQYYNGEERAKGNILERFSAQQFPDLHSELNLSSLELGDSALYFCASSVEVGGSGYTFGSGTRLTVV.

The CDR3 DNA sequence: TGTGCCAGCAGCGTACAGGGACCCACTGAAGCTTTCTTT. The encoded protein is CASSVQGPTEAFF. The V call is TRBV3-1 (or the pseudogene TRBV3-2), the J call TRBJ1-1; TRBD1 might be the D (6 bases). Germline V gene lookup returns CDR1 LGHDT and CDR2 YNNKEL (reference sequence). CDR3 length: 13 residues. V was cut by 5 bases and J by 4 bases, with 11 bases left in between.

CDR3 loop: CASSVVTGRDTEAFF. The CDR3, as DNA: TGTGCCAGCAGCGTAGTCACCGGGAGGGACACTGAAGCTTTCTTT. The chain employs TRBV9 and TRBJ1-1; D not resolved. V lost 0 bases and J 3 bases, leaving 12 bases between the germline ends. The CDR3 is made up of 15 amino acids. Germline CDR1 reads SGDLS; CDR2 reads YYNGEE.

The CDR3 sequence is CASQRTGGNTEAFF. The CDR3 DNA sequence: TGTGCCAGCCAAAGGACAGGGGGGAACACTGAAGCTTTCTTT. The rearrangement links TRBV2 to TRBJ1-1, with 10 positions matching TRBD1. CDR1 and CDR2 from the germline V gene are SNHLY and FYNNEI. The CDR3 sequence is 14 residues long. V shed 8 bases, J shed 1 base, and the junction held 4 bases outside the gene matches.

This chain links TRBV6-1 with TRBJ2-1; the D gene is possibly TRBD1 (6 bases). The V gene's germline CDR1 is MNHNS and CDR2 SASEGT. This CDR3 has 16 residues. Trimming left V 0 bases short and J 0 bases short, with 9 bases between. CDR3 sequence (DNA): TGTGCCAGCAGTGAAGCGATGGGGGCCTCCTACAATGAGCAGTTCTTC. It is translated as CASSEAMGASYNEQFF.

The chain has TRBV21-1 and TRBJ1-2; TRBD1, the D gene given by the table, was not confirmed from the DNA. TRBV21-1 is listed as a pseudogene. This CDR3 is built from 13 residues. The CDR3 loop is CASSKNSGHGYTF. The CDR3 DNA is TGTGCCAGCAGCAAAAACAGTGGGCATGGCTACACCTTC.

The DNA for the CDR3 is TGCGCCAGCAGCTTAGACGGGTCCTATAATTCACCCCTCCACTTT. Its translation: CASSLDGSYNSPLHF. This chain connects TRBV5-1 to TRBJ1-6; no definite D call. The CDR3 extends over 15 amino acids. Germline V lookup: CDR1 SGHRS, CDR2 YFSETQ. With 2 bases removed from V and 1 base from J, the gap between germline ends came to 7 bases.

This clone was found once. The genes are TRBV4-1 and TRBJ2-6; D gene unclear. The V end lost 2 bases, the J end lost 4 bases, and 9 bases lay between the germline ends. Germline CDR1 is MGHRA and CDR2 is YSYEKL. The CDR3 has 15 residues. The CDR3 bases are TGCGCCAGCAGCCAATTTGAGGCCGGGGCCAACGTCCTGACTTTC. This gives the protein CASSQFEAGANVLTF.

The chain couples TRBV2 to TRBJ1-1; 10 nucleotides match TRBD1. V was clipped by 11 bases and J by 4 bases; unmatched bases: 13. Germline CDR1 and CDR2: SNHLY and FYNNEI. The CDR3 has 15 residues. The DNA of the CDR3 is TGTGCCTGCCGGCGACAGGGGGCTTCGGGCACTGAAGCTTTCTTT. This gives the protein CACRRQGASGTEAFF.

This clone was seen only a few times. The J gene is TRBJ1-2, the V gene TRBV18; 7 bases map to TRBD1. Trimming at V came to 7 bases and at J to 0 bases, leaving 5 bases not matched to a gene. Germline lookup yields CDR1 KGHSH and CDR2 LQKENI. The CDR3 loop spans 14 amino acids. The CDR3 coding sequence is TGTGCCAGCTACCCGGGACAGCCTAACTATGGCTACACCTTC. Protein: CASYPGQPNYGYTF.